This T cell receptor beta chain was recovered during a study of T cell responses to AZD1222 COVID-19 vaccine. The method was immunoSEQ multiplex PCR; TCRdb's version includes in-frame clones alone and lacks a portion of them. The sample comprises around 130,000 clones, about 88% of which are singletons, and over 2.5% rests with the top ten. V lost 7 bases to trimming and J lost 2 bases, with 10 bases between them. There are 13 residues in the CDR3. Germline CDR1 and CDR2: MNHEY and SMNVEV (reference sequence). This chain joins TRBV27 and TRBJ2-3; D is perhaps TRBD2 (5 bases). The sequence was collected from an adult who received the AZD1222 COVID-19 vaccine. This specimen was peripheral blood, taken 28 days after the second AZD1222 dose. CDR3 region: CASMGAITDTQYF. Here the CDR3 DNA reads TGTGCCAGCATGGGAGCTATCACAGATACGCAGTATTTT.